The entry below describes one T cell receptor (beta chain). The data originate from a study of blood T cell repertoires in COVID-19. Profiling relied on immunoSEQ multiplex PCR, and the TCRdb table lists in-frame clones only, not all of them. Of around 140,000 clones in the sample, roughly 90% are singletons; the top ten hold approximately 2.5%. Trimming removed 8 bases from V and 1 base from J, with 12 bases in between. The CDR3 has 14 amino acids. Germline V gives CDR1 LNHDA, CDR2 SQIVND (reference sequence). The gene calls are TRBV19 and TRBJ1-3; D is unresolved. Source material: peripheral blood. This receptor was identified in a human donor with COVID-19, enrolled during active disease. The donor label of this sample is uncertain. Written as DNA, the CDR3 is TGTGCCAGTTCCGCCCCGGGTTCTGGAAACACCATATATTTT. It yields the protein CASSAPGSGNTIYF.